This T cell receptor (beta chain) was observed in a study of early T cells in non-severe SARS-CoV-2 infection. Study findings and constraints: CD4 and private specificities were missed by VDJdb matching, which favored anti-spike CD8 responses.

The V gene lost 5 bases and the J gene lost 7 bases, with 12 bases spanning the gap. Germline lookup yields CDR1 SGHNT and CDR2 YENEEA. The CDR3 has 13 amino acids. Unique molecular identifiers (one per individual cDNA molecule) were attached. TCRdb recomputed calls from the 5' RACE reads with MiXCR, one row per CDR3 protein. The data contain approximately 81,000 distinct CDR3 sequences, over 13% of them singletons. This clonotype was counted a few times. Antigen specificity is unknown. Sequenced: whole blood. The source of this sequence is an adult who was a healthcare worker with PCR-confirmed SARS-CoV-2 infection or an uninfected control (not recorded which). The genes are TRBV11-3 and TRBJ2-1; D not certain. CDR3 residues: CASSLRWGNEQFF. The DNA for the CDR3 is TGTGCCAGCAGCCTCCGCTGGGGAAATGAGCAGTTCTTC. Complete variable domain (other parts from reference TRBV11-3 and TRBJ2-1): EAGVVQSPRYKIIEKKQPVAFWCNPISGHNTLYWYLQNLGQGPELLIRYENEEAVDDSQLPKDRFSAERLKGVDSTLKIQPAELGDSAVYLCASSLRWGNEQFFGPGTRLTVL.